The 13 T cell receptor beta chains in this list originate from one sample, sequenced in a study of molecular identifiers for immune sequencing clone quantification. TCRdb re-analysed the PCR reads in MiXCR, keeping a single row per CDR3 protein. Here the sample spans about 330,000 distinct CDR3 sequences, 24% being singletons. Specimen: naive CD8+ T cells from blood, with Jurkat cell RNA spiked in. Subset of the sample: FACS-sorted CD8+CD4-CCR7+CD45RA+ naive T cells. The receptors shown here come from a human donor in good health. Some libraries in this study had Jurkat cell RNA spiked in.

This clonotype has a count of ten or more. This chain joins TRBV2 and TRBJ1-1; D might be TRBD1 (6 bases). The CDR3 spans 14 residues. V dropped 3 bases and J dropped 13 bases, with 21 bases sitting between them. The V gene's germline CDR1 is SNHLY and CDR2 FYNNEI. The chain's CDR3 is CASSERAGALMGFF. DNA for the CDR3: TGTGCCAGCAGTGAGAGGGCAGGGGCCCTCATGGGTTTCTTT.

To note about this clonotype: Just one base apart from a much larger clone, this may be a read error. V gene TRBV6-6 combines with J gene TRBJ1-4, with 9 nucleotides matching TRBD1. The CDR3 runs to 14 residues. Germline V CDR1 and CDR2: MNHNY, SVGAGI (reference sequence). The CDR3 spells CTSNDRGWNEKLFF. The CDR3 coding sequence is TGTACCAGCAATGACAGGGGGTGGAATGAAAAACTGTTTTTT.

A note on this clonotype: Given a much more abundant clone one base away, this may be a read error. V is TRBV20-1 and J is TRBJ2-3; D is perhaps TRBD2 (5 bases). V gave up 5 bases and J gave up 3 bases, with 18 bases separating them. Germline V gene lookup returns CDR1 DFQATT and CDR2 SNEGSKA (reference sequence). The CDR3 spans 15 residues. Here the CDR3 reads CSAPSGNGVTDTQYF. CDR3 DNA: TGCAGTGCTCCCAGTGGTAACGGGGTGACAGATACGCAGTATTTT.

This clonotype was observed many times. V usage is TRBV24-1 and J usage is TRBJ2-3; 7 bases agree with TRBD1. The CDR3 consists of 15 residues. Germline-derived CDR1 and CDR2 are KGHDR and SFDVKD. V lost 10 bases and J lost 0; bases outside the gene matches: 9. The CDR3 DNA reads as TGTGCCACATCCCCCCAGGGGGTTAGCACAGATACGCAGTATTTT. It encodes CATSPQGVSTDTQYF.

In the case of this clonotype: A junction boundary mismatches the germline segment, possibly from a read error. This rearrangement joins TRBV7-7 to TRBJ2-7; D gene ambiguous. From germline, CDR1 is SSHAT and CDR2 FNYEAQ (reference sequence). The CDR3 is 13 residues long. For the CDR3, the DNA is TGTGCTAGCAGCTTACCAACAGTCTACGAGCAGTACTTC. Amino acid sequence: CASSLPTVYEQYF.

About this clonotype itself: Since a much larger clone is just one base distant, this may be a read error. This rearrangement joins TRBV7-2 to TRBJ2-1; 9 positions match TRBD1. V trimming: 7 bases; J trimming: 9 bases; junction bases outside the gene matches: 7. Germline assignment: CDR1 SGHTA and CDR2 FQGNSA. CDR3 length equals 13 residues. CDR3 bases: TGTGCCAGCACCACGGACAGGGGCCTTGAGCAGTTCTTC. As protein: CASTTDRGLEQFF.

There are a few counts of this clonotype. The rearrangement uses TRBV9 and TRBJ1-1, with 9 bases that match TRBD1. This CDR3 is built from 15 residues. CDR1 SGDLS and CDR2 YYNGEE come from the germline V gene. V was clipped by 6 bases and J by 4 bases; unmatched bases: 10. The CDR3 DNA is TGTGCCAGCAACAAAGAACAGGGGGCGGGCACTGAAGCTTTCTTT. This sequence encodes CASNKEQGAGTEAFF.

This clonotype was seen repeatedly, ten times or more. The rearrangement links TRBV7-9 to TRBJ2-7; unclear D gene. The V gene's germline CDR1 is SEHNR and CDR2 FQNEAQ (reference sequence). V lost 4 bases and J 1 base, leaving 8 bases between the germline ends. The length of the CDR3 is 13 residues. The CDR3 protein is CASSSPSSYEQYF. CDR3 sequence (DNA): TGTGCCAGCAGCTCGCCCTCTTCCTACGAGCAGTACTTC.

Ten or more counts support this clonotype. The V gene is TRBV6-5, the J gene TRBJ2-7, with 11 bases matching TRBD2. CDR1 and CDR2 from the germline V gene are MNHEY and SVGAGI. The CDR3 covers 15 residues. V was pared by 2 bases and J by 5 bases, with 5 bases of the junction left unmatched. CDR3 DNA sequence: TGTGCCAGCAGTTACCGGCTAGCGGGAGGACACGAGCAGTACTTC. It translates to CASSYRLAGGHEQYF.

This clonotype was observed a single time. A single base separates this from a much larger clone, so it may be a read error. V usage is TRBV29-1 and J usage is TRBJ2-3; the D is unclear. Germline loops: CDR1 SQVTM, CDR2 ANQGSEA. With 7 bases removed from V and 4 bases from J, the gap between germline ends came to 24 bases. The CDR3 extends over 16 amino acids. The DNA of the CDR3 is TGCAGCGGACTCACGGCCCCTCCAGAGATCGCAGATACGCAGTATTTT. It yields the protein CSGLTAPPEIADTQYF.

This clonotype was detected many times. This chain's CDR3 is CASSLGPLYEQYF. The CDR3 coding sequence is TGTGCCAGCAGCTTGGGGCCTTTATACGAGCAGTACTTC. The chain uses TRBV27 and TRBJ2-7; D is perhaps TRBD1 (5 bases). Germline assignment: CDR1 MNHEY and CDR2 SMNVEV (reference sequence). Trimming took 6 bases from V and 4 from J, leaving 13 bases between them. The CDR3 covers 13 residues.

This clonotype was seen a handful of times. The V gene is TRBV2, the J gene TRBJ2-1, with 8 bases identical to TRBD2. Looked up from germline, CDR1 is SNHLY and CDR2 is FYNNEI. CDR3 length equals 13 residues. The junction had 8 bases not matched to a gene; V was cut back by 9 bases and J by 7 bases. CDR3 amino acids: CASLAGGVNEQFF. CDR3 coding DNA: TGTGCCAGTCTTGCGGGAGGTGTTAATGAGCAGTTCTTC.

This rearrangement joins TRBV9 to TRBJ2-3; tentative D call: TRBD2 (5 bases). Looked up from germline, CDR1 is SGDLS and CDR2 is YYNGEE. With 3 bases removed from V and 4 bases from J, the gap between germline ends came to 9 bases. This CDR3 is 13 amino acids long. The CDR3 protein is CASSGPGSDTQYF. DNA for the CDR3: TGTGCCAGCAGCGGACCGGGATCAGATACGCAGTATTTT. Full variable domain (missing parts from reference TRBV9 and TRBJ2-3): DSGVTQTPKHLITATGQRVTLRCSPRSGDLSVYWYQQSLDQGLQFLIQYYNGEERAKGNILERFSAQQFPDLHSELNLSSLELGDSALYFCASSGPGSDTQYFGPGTRLTVL.